Each of the 9 T cell receptor beta chains below was sequenced from the same sample in a study of early T cells in non-severe SARS-CoV-2 infection. Each CDR3 protein is one row after TCRdb ran MiXCR on the 5' RACE reads. This table holds roughly 32,000 distinct CDR3 sequences, under 7.5% found once. Sequences were obtained from whole blood. Every receptor here comes from an adult who was a healthcare worker with PCR-confirmed SARS-CoV-2 infection or an uninfected control (not recorded which).

This clonotype has a count of ten or more. The J gene is TRBJ2-1, the V gene TRBV28; TRBD1 agrees at 9 bases. Germline V gene sequence: CDR1 MDHEN, CDR2 SYDVKM. J was trimmed by 8 bases and V by 7 bases; bases with no gene match: 9. This CDR3 spans 14 amino acids. The CDR3 DNA sequence: TGTGCCAGCACTCAACAGGGGGCTTTCGATGAGCAGTTCTTC. Its protein product is CASTQQGAFDEQFF.

The chain combines TRBV12-3 or TRBV12-4 with TRBJ2-7; D is uncertain. The CDR3 runs 12 residues. V was trimmed by 5 bases and J by 1 base, leaving 6 bases between them. The CDR3 reads CASSARSYEQYF. The CDR3 coding sequence is TGTGCCAGCAGTGCCAGGTCCTACGAGCAGTACTTC.

This clonotype was detected ten times or more. This sequence joins TRBV7-8 and TRBJ2-6, with TRBD1 matching over 11 bases. The junction had 11 bases not matched to a gene; V was cut back by 6 bases and J by 1 base. This CDR3 contains 19 residues. Germline V gene lookup returns CDR1 SGHVS and CDR2 FQNEAQ. CDR3 sequence: CASSPWTGGLMSGANVLTF. The DNA for the CDR3 is TGTGCCAGCAGTCCCTGGACAGGGGGCTTGATGTCTGGGGCCAACGTCCTGACTTTC. The full variable domain, with the rest looked up from reference TRBV7-8 and TRBJ2-6, is GAGVSQSPRYKVAKRGQDVALRCDPISGHVSLFWYQQALGQGPEFLTYFQNEAQLDKSGLPSDRFFAERPEGSVSTLKIQRTQQEDSAVYLCASSPWTGGLMSGANVLTFGAGSRLTVL.

There are many counts of this clonotype. As DNA, the CDR3 is TGTGCCAGCAGCCCCGGGGGGCCACACGGGACAGCGAATTCACCCCTCCACTTT. As protein: CASSPGGPHGTANSPLHF. The chain carries TRBV6-5 and TRBJ1-6, with TRBD1 identical over 7 bases. CDR1 and CDR2 from the germline V gene are MNHEY and SVGAGI. Trimming took 6 bases from V and 7 from J; bases not matched to a gene: 18. CDR3 size: 18 residues.

This clonotype was picked up many times. The rearrangement links TRBV4-2 to TRBJ2-5; D not certain. The ends were cut back, 0 bases at V and 5 bases at J, with 10 bases in the middle. Looked up from germline, CDR1 is LGHNA and CDR2 is YNFKEQ. The CDR3 loop spans 14 amino acids. In DNA, the CDR3 is TGTGCCAGCAGCCAAGATCGCCTGGTGGAGACCCAGTACTTC. Translated: CASSQDRLVETQYF.

V and J are TRBV12-3 or TRBV12-4 and TRBJ1-4, with D tentatively TRBD1 (6 bases). This CDR3 has 13 amino acids. V was clipped by 5 bases and J by 8 bases, with 12 bases between them. CDR3 sequence (DNA): TGTGCCAGCAGTCGACAGGCTCCGGAAAAACTGTTTTTT. Translating it yields CASSRQAPEKLFF.

The rearrangement joins TRBV4-1 to TRBJ2-1, with D perhaps matching TRBD1 or TRBD2 (5 bases each). CDR1 is MGHRA, CDR2 YSYEKL, per germline. Trimming stripped 4 bases from V and 8 bases from J, with 18 bases between. The CDR3 is 15 amino acids. The CDR3 DNA is TGCGCCAGCAGCCTCTCGGGGCAAGGGGTCGATGAGCAGTTCTTC. Encoded protein: CASSLSGQGVDEQFF.

This clonotype was counted at least ten times. The chain has TRBV4-1 and TRBJ2-7, with no clear D. Trimming left V 0 bases short and J 5 bases short, with 5 bases between. The CDR3 loop spans 12 amino acids. The germline V gene has CDR1 MGHRA and CDR2 YSYEKL. Here the CDR3 DNA reads TGCGCCAGCAGCCAAGATTACCACGAGCAGTACTTC. This encodes CASSQDYHEQYF.

The chain links TRBV9 to TRBJ2-3; TRBD2 matches 8 bases. With V trimmed by 0 bases and J by 6 bases, 9 bases remained unmatched. The CDR3 is made up of 16 amino acids. Germline CDR1 SGDLS, CDR2 YYNGEE. For the CDR3, the DNA is TGTGCCAGCAGCGTAGGTAGTAGCGGGGCAGCGGATACGCAGTATTTT. Protein product: CASSVGSSGAADTQYF. Combining the CDR3 with reference TRBV9 and TRBJ2-3 gives the whole variable domain DSGVTQTPKHLITATGQRVTLRCSPRSGDLSVYWYQQSLDQGLQFLIQYYNGEERAKGNILERFSAQQFPDLHSELNLSSLELGDSALYFCASSVGSSGAADTQYFGPGTRLTVL.